These 3 T cell receptor beta chains were all obtained from the same sample, sequenced in a study of shared clonotypes between healthy human individuals. Data came from immunoSEQ multiplex PCR; TCRdb stores just in-frame clones and leaves some out. The sample holds about 1 million clones, around 74% seen once. Sequenced input: memory CD4+ T cells sorted from blood. Subset specified: CD45RA-negative fraction. These receptors all stem from a man aged 18 to 29 in good health.

This clone came up many times. This rearrangement joins TRBV10-1 to TRBJ1-1; possibly TRBD1 for D (5 bases). This CDR3 has 14 amino acids. The V end lost 4 bases, the J end lost 6 bases, and 15 bases lay between the germline ends. In germline, CDR1 is WNHNN, CDR2 SYGVQD (reference sequence). The CDR3 here is CASSGGLPKAEAFF. In DNA, the CDR3 is TGCGCCAGCAGTGGGGGACTCCCAAAGGCTGAAGCTTTCTTT.

The chain links TRBV25-1 to TRBJ1-4, with a tentative D call TRBD1 (6 bases). Trimming took off 6 bases at V and 4 bases at J, with 6 bases between the two ends. The CDR3 contains 12 residues. The V gene's germline CDR1 is MGHDK and CDR2 SYGVNS. This CDR3 reads CASRDSNEKLFF. DNA of the CDR3: TGTGCCAGCAGGGACAGTAATGAAAAACTGTTTTTT.

This clone was found many times. This rearrangement joins TRBV5-1 to TRBJ1-2; 7 positions agree with TRBD1. The junction had 12 bases not matched to a gene; V was cut back by 4 bases and J by 3 bases. CDR1 SGHRS and CDR2 YFSETQ come from the germline V gene. CDR3 length: 16 amino acids. The CDR3 DNA sequence: TGCGCCAGCAGCCCCCACCAGGGGGGAAAAGACTATGGCTACACCTTC. This sequence encodes CASSPHQGGKDYGYTF.